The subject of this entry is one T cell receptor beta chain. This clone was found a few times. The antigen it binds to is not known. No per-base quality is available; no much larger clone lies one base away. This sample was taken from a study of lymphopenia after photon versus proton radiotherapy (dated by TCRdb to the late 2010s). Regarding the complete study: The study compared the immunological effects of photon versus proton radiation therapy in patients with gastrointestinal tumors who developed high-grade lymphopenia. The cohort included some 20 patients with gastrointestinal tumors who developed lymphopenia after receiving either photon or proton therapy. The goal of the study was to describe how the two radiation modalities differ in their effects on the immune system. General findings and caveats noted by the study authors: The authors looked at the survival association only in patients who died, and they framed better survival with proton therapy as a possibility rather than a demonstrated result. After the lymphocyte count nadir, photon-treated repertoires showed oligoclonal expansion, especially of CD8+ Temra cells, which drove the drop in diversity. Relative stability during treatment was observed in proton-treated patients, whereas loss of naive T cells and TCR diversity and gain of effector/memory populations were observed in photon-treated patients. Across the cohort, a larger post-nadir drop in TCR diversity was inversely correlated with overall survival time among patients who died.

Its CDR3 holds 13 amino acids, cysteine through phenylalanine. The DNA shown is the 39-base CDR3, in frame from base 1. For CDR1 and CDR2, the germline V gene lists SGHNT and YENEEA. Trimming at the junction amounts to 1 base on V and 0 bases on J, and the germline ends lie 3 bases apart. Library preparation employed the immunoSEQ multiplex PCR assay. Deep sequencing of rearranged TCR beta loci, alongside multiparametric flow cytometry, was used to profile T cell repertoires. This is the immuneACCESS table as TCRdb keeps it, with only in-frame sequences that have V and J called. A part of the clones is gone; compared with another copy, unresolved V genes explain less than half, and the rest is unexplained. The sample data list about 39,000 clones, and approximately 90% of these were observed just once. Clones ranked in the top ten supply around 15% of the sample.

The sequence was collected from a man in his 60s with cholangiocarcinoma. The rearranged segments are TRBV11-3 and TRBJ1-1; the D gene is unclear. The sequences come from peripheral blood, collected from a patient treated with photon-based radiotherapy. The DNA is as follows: TGTGCCAGCAGCTTAGGGGTGAACACTGAAGCTTTCTTT. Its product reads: CASSLGVNTEAFF.